This TCR beta chain emerged from a study of PD-L1 blockade in urothelial cancer. As for the study in general: T cells numbered a median of approximately 150,000 in the blood samples.

Time point of the sample: pretreatment peripheral blood. The germline V gene encodes CDR1 SGHAT and CDR2 FQNNGV. The CDR3 is 15 residues long. V was cut by 0 bases and J by 1 base, with 9 bases left in between. Libraries were prepared by immunoSEQ multiplex PCR; TCRdb keeps only in-frame clonotypes and omits some of them. The data hold just under 50,000 clones, with around 80% observed a single time. The source is a man between 65 and 79 years old with urothelial cancer. The sample in question was PBMCs, obtained around atezolizumab (anti-PD-L1) treatment. This rearrangement joins TRBV11-2 to TRBJ1-1; D might be TRBD1 (5 bases). CDR3 nucleotides: TGTGCCAGCAGCTTAGAGCTCGGACAGAACACTGAAGCTTTCTTT. Protein product: CASSLELGQNTEAFF.